Listed below are T cell receptor beta chains from one sample, sequenced in a study of metastatic and nonmetastatic thyroid tumors. TCRdb re-called the PCR reads through MiXCR. The sample lists 24,000 or so clones; roughly 9.8% were seen once. Material: blood. Receptors were obtained from a female donor with papillary thyroid cancer or a benign thyroid nodule (not recorded which). Some clones in this sample may be carry-over from other donors' samples. CDR3s include the opening cysteine and the closing phenylalanine or tryptophan. The D gene is left open where the match is weak. Not all rows give a size; the values are once, few, many and, for expanded clones, a class.

TRBV6-1,few,TRBJ2-7,TRBD2,CASSERRGGSSYEQYF,TGTGCCAGCAGTGAAAGGCGGGGGGGCAGTTCCTACGAGCAGTACTTC
TRBV5-4,many,TRBJ2-7,.,CASSLGGQPYEQYF,TGTGCCAGCAGCTTGGGGGGGCAACCCTACGAGCAGTACTTC
TRBV30,many,TRBJ1-2,.,CAWSSTVGGYYGYTF,TGTGCCTGGAGCAGCACTGTAGGGGGGTATTATGGCTACACCTTC
TRBV30,.,TRBJ2-1,TRBD2,CAWTPSGVWGEQFF,TGTGCCTGGACCCCTAGCGGGGTCTGGGGTGAGCAGTTCTTC
TRBV11-1,many,TRBJ2-3,.,CASSLGTESTDTQYF,TGTGCCAGCAGCTTAGGGACGGAGAGCACAGATACGCAGTATTTT
TRBV18,many,TRBJ2-7,.,CASSPSPFPIEQYF,TGTGCCAGCTCACCCTCCCCCTTCCCTATCGAGCAGTACTTC
TRBV20-1,many,TRBJ2-5,TRBD2,CSARDGTSGRRKVETQYF,TGCAGTGCTAGAGATGGGACTAGCGGGAGGAGGAAGGTGGAGACCCAGTACTTC
TRBV20-1,many,TRBJ2-1,TRBD2,CSASGRASYNEQFF,TGCAGTGCTAGCGGGAGGGCCTCCTACAATGAGCAGTTCTTC
TRBV11-1,many,TRBJ2-1,TRBD1,CASSRDRVVSGKQFF,TGTGCCAGCAGCCGAGACAGGGTAGTGTCGGGGAAGCAGTTCTTC
TRBV5-5,many,TRBJ2-5,TRBD2,CASSLDLRAGVGETQYF,TGTGCCAGCAGCTTGGATCTGCGAGCGGGAGTAGGAGAGACCCAGTACTTC
TRBV28,few,TRBJ1-1,.,CASRVGSTEAFF,TGTGCCAGCAGAGTCGGATCCACTGAAGCTTTCTTT
TRBV19,many,TRBJ1-3,.,CASSQQGNTIYF,TGTGCCAGTAGTCAACAGGGAAACACCATATATTTT
TRBV3-1,many,TRBJ1-6,.,CASSQDRVSSPLHF,TGTGCCAGCAGCCAAGACAGGGTTTCTTCACCCCTCCACTTT
TRBV27,many,TRBJ1-2,.,CASSLRNLGDPYGYTF,TGTGCCAGCAGTTTAAGAAATTTAGGGGACCCTTATGGCTACACCTTC
TRBV18,few,TRBJ1-1,.,CASSANSGTTEAFF,TGTGCCAGCTCAGCGAACTCTGGGACCACTGAAGCTTTCTTT
TRBV27,many,TRBJ1-5,.,CASSSPGRNQPQHF,TGTGCCAGCAGTTCTCCGGGACGCAATCAGCCCCAGCATTTT
TRBV7-6,many,TRBJ2-7,TRBD2,CASSNSGPAYEQYF,TGTGCCAGCAGCAATAGCGGGCCGGCCTACGAGCAGTACTTC